There are a few counts of the clone carrying this T cell receptor (beta chain). The assay was immunoSEQ multiplex PCR, and TCRdb's table has in-frame clones only and misses some. The sample holds about 150,000 clones, roughly 78% seen once. This specimen belongs to a study of blood T cell repertoires in COVID-19. Overall study: The study drew acute and convalescent COVID-19 samples from the United States, Italy and Spain. T cells, B-cell-depleted T cells, or PBMCs supplied cDNA or gDNA.

The CDR3 length is 14 residues. V was shortened by 4 bases and J by 0 bases, with 9 bases between the two germline ends. Germline assignment: CDR1 LGHNA and CDR2 YSLEER. The chain uses TRBV4-3 and TRBJ1-1; unclear D gene. The sequence came from a human donor with acute or convalescent COVID-19. The donor label of this sample is uncertain. The sample taken for sequencing was peripheral blood. The CDR3 region has the DNA TGCGCCAGCAGCCCAGGCGGGATGAACACTGAAGCTTTCTTT. Protein product: CASSPGGMNTEAFF.